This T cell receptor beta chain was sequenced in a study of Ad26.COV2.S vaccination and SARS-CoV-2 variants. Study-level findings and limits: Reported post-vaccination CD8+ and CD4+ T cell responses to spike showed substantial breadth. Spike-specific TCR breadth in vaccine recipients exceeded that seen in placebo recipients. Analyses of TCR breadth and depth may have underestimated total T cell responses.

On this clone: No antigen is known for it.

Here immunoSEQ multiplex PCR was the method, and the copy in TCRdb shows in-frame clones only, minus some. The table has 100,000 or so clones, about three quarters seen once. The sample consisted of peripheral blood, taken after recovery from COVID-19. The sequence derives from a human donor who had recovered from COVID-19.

CDR3 in DNA: TGCGCCAGCAGCCAAGTAGCAAGGACAGATACGCAGTATTTT. Residues: CASSQVARTDTQYF. V usage is TRBV4-1 and J usage is TRBJ2-3; D gene uncertain. This CDR3 spans 14 amino acids. V dropped 1 base and J dropped 3 bases, with 8 bases sitting between them. Germline V gives CDR1 MGHRA, CDR2 YSYEKL.